The 5 T cell receptor beta chains below all came from one sample that was sequenced in a study of cytomegalovirus exposure and HLA in healthy donors. Primers included in the PCR were 60 Vbeta and 13 Jbeta primers. TCRdb keeps only in-frame clones here, not all; method: immunoSEQ multiplex PCR. The profile shows fewer than 200,000 clones, around 80% of them singletons. Sequencing was done on a sample of PBMCs. The receptors come from a woman aged 50 to 60 in good health and CMV-seronegative.

This clone turned up a few times. The rearrangement links TRBV7-8 to TRBJ2-1; the match to TRBD2 covers 11 bases. CDR3 size: 17 residues. Per germline, CDR1 SGHVS and CDR2 FQNEAQ. The J segment lost 10 bases and the V segment lost 2 bases, leaving 13 bases of the junction unmatched. The CDR3 DNA follows: TGTGCCAGCAGCTTAAGGTGGTTGGGGCTAGCGGGGGGAGAGCAGTTCTTC. Translated, it gives CASSLRWLGLAGGEQFF.

The gene calls are TRBV6-1 and TRBJ1-5; weak D call: TRBD1 (6 bases). The V gene's germline CDR1 is MNHNS and CDR2 SASEGT. Trimming removed 1 base from V and 5 bases from J, with 9 bases in between. The CDR3 length is 14 residues. The chain's CDR3 is CASSEGTEYQPQHF. CDR3 DNA: TGTGCCAGCAGTGAAGGGACAGAGTATCAGCCCCAGCATTTT.

The chain is built from TRBV12-1 and TRBJ1-5. TRBV12-1 is a recognized pseudogene. This CDR3 has 15 amino acids. The CDR3 DNA is TGTGCCAGCAGCTTTGAAGAGATTAGCAATCAGCCCCAGCATTTT. It specifies CASSFEEISNQPQHF.

The gene calls are TRBV27 and TRBJ2-1, with 12 positions matching TRBD2. The CDR3 runs 17 residues. After removal of 5 bases from V and 8 bases from J, the junction contained 13 bases not matched to a gene. CDR1 and CDR2 (germline): MNHEY, SMNVEV (reference sequence). The CDR3 DNA reads TGTGCCAGCAGTCTCTCTACGCTAGCGGGAGGGCCGGATGAGCAGTTCTTC. Protein product: CASSLSTLAGGPDEQFF.

The gene calls are TRBV7-9 and TRBJ2-1, with 14 bases aligning to TRBD2. V shed 5 bases, J shed 8 bases, and the junction held 5 bases outside the gene matches. The V gene's germline CDR1 is SEHNR and CDR2 FQNEAQ (reference sequence). The CDR3 length is 15 residues. CDR3 residues: CASSIPGLAGDEQFF. DNA for the CDR3: TGTGCCAGCAGCATCCCGGGACTAGCGGGAGATGAGCAGTTCTTC.